Each of the 31 T cell receptor beta chains below was sequenced from the same sample in a study of blood T cells in healthy people across ages. A J-beta primer mix and a sample-barcoded 5' primer were used in a second PCR of roughly 7 to 12 cycles. One entry per CDR3 protein results from TCRdb running MiXCR on the 5' RACE reads. This table holds 1.5 million to 2 million distinct CDR3 sequences, roughly 30% found once. The material sequenced was blood. All receptors come from a woman aged 25-40 years in good health.

The chain recombines TRBV6-6 with TRBJ2-2, with a weak D call TRBD2 (5 bases). Deletions cut 2 bases from V and 3 bases from J, with 13 bases between. This CDR3 has 16 amino acids. In germline, CDR1 is MNHNY, CDR2 SVGAGI (reference sequence). The CDR3: CASSYRLAQDTGELFF. The CDR3 DNA reads as TGTGCCAGCAGTTACCGGCTAGCTCAGGACACCGGGGAGCTGTTTTTT.

In its sample, this clonotype was seen a few times. This chain links TRBV10-3 with TRBJ1-5; weak D call: TRBD1 (5 bases). The CDR3 sequence is 16 residues long. Germline CDR1 and CDR2: ENHRY and SYGVKD. Between the trimmed V and J ends, which lost 2 bases and 1 base, there was a span of 12 bases. The CDR3 nucleotides are TGTGCCATCAGTGAGATGGGGAAGGGGAGCAATCAGCCCCAGCATTTT. The encoded protein is CAISEMGKGSNQPQHF.

Only a few counts were recorded for this clonotype. The chain couples TRBV18 to TRBJ2-7; the match to TRBD2 covers 7 bases. The CDR3 is made up of 16 amino acids. The junction had 13 bases not matched to a gene; V was cut back by 1 base and J by 7 bases. CDR1 KGHSH and CDR2 LQKENI come from the germline V gene. CDR3 sequence (DNA): TGTGCCAGCTCACCACGGCTTGGGGGAGCGGGAAGGGAGCAGTACTTC. Protein sequence: CASSPRLGGAGREQYF.

V usage is TRBV6-5 and J usage is TRBJ1-1; a weak D match, TRBD1 (6 bases). There are 15 residues in the CDR3. Germline lookup yields CDR1 MNHEY and CDR2 SVGAGI. Trimming left V 5 bases short and J 0 bases short, with 13 bases between. This CDR3 reads CASSATGGLNTEAFF. DNA for the CDR3: TGTGCCAGCAGTGCGACGGGGGGCTTGAACACTGAAGCTTTCTTT.

The gene calls are TRBV7-9 and TRBJ1-2; 7 bases line up with TRBD1. V lost 7 bases and J lost 0; bases outside the gene matches: 11. Germline CDR1 reads SEHNR; CDR2 reads FQNEAQ (reference sequence). The CDR3 consists of 16 residues. The CDR3 sequence: CASTGGPGQTNYGYTF. In DNA form, the CDR3 reads TGTGCCAGCACCGGGGGACCGGGACAGACTAACTATGGCTACACCTTC.

Only a few counts were recorded for this clonotype. This chain joins TRBV12-3 or TRBV12-4 and TRBJ2-3; 12 bases agree with TRBD1. V was clipped by 4 bases and J by 4 bases; unmatched bases: 9. This CDR3 spans 17 amino acids. The CDR3 reads CASSYSSGTGGADTQYF. The CDR3 DNA reads TGTGCCAGCAGTTATTCCTCCGGGACAGGGGGCGCAGATACGCAGTATTTT.

In this sample, this clonotype turned up a few times. V usage is TRBV27 and J usage is TRBJ1-5; D may be TRBD1 (5 bases). The V end was cut by 6 bases, the J end by 5 bases, with 11 bases between. The CDR3 loop spans 13 amino acids. Germline CDR1 reads MNHEY; CDR2 reads SMNVEV (reference sequence). CDR3 loop: CASSPRADQPQHF. The CDR3 bases are TGTGCCAGCAGCCCCAGGGCCGATCAGCCCCAGCATTTT.

The chain combines TRBV2 with TRBJ2-7; D remains unclear. The ends were cut back, 1 base at V and 0 bases at J, with 10 bases in the middle. The CDR3 is made up of 15 amino acids. Germline lookup yields CDR1 SNHLY and CDR2 FYNNEI. The CDR3 region has the DNA TGTGCCAGCAGTGAAGGCGTACCCAGCTCCTACGAGCAGTACTTC. As protein: CASSEGVPSSYEQYF.

This clonotype has a handful of counts. V and J are TRBV6-2 or TRBV6-3 and TRBJ2-1, with TRBD2 identical over 7 bases. Per germline, CDR1 MNHEY and CDR2 SVGEGT. With 5 bases clipped from V and 9 bases from J, the junction kept 7 bases outside the gene matches. The CDR3 covers 13 residues. The CDR3 protein is CASSLNLAGEQFF. CDR3 DNA: TGTGCCAGCAGTCTCAATTTAGCGGGTGAGCAGTTCTTC.

The chain couples TRBV7-9 to TRBJ2-3; D might be TRBD2 (5 bases). The germline CDR1 and CDR2 sequences are SEHNR and FQNEAQ (reference sequence). This CDR3 is built from 16 residues. Trimming stripped 8 bases from V and 3 bases from J, with 21 bases between. This CDR3 reads CASAPPGSRDTDTQYF. DNA of the CDR3: TGTGCCAGCGCGCCGCCGGGATCTAGGGATACAGATACGCAGTATTTT.

The rearrangement links TRBV7-9 to TRBJ2-1; either TRBD1 or TRBD2 may fit D (7 bases each). Germline V lookup: CDR1 SEHNR, CDR2 FQNEAQ (reference sequence). CDR3 length: 16 amino acids. Trimming pared 1 base from V and 6 bases from J, leaving 16 bases between. CDR3 bases: TGTGCCAGCAGCTTAGAAGCGGGACAGAGGTCCAATGAGCAGTTCTTC. This encodes CASSLEAGQRSNEQFF. The full variable domain, rest sourced from reference TRBV7-9 and TRBJ2-1, is DTGVSQNPRHKITKRGQNVTFRCDPISEHNRLYWYRQTLGQGPEFLTYFQNEAQLEKSRLLSDRFSAERPKGSFSTLEIQRTEQGDSAMYLCASSLEAGQRSNEQFFGPGTRLTVL.

A word on this clonotype: One junction end does not reproduce the germline sequence, and a read error may be involved. The rearrangement links TRBV9 to TRBJ2-1; no clear D. Germline CDR1 is SGDLS and CDR2 is YYNGEE. This CDR3 contains 14 residues. In DNA form, the CDR3 reads TGTGCCGGCAGCGTAGTGGCAGGTTACAATGAGCAGTTCTTC. This sequence encodes CAGSVVAGYNEQFF.

The chain has TRBV28 and TRBJ2-2; 10 bases are a match to TRBD2. V dropped 3 bases and J dropped 4; count of bases not matched to a gene: 14. The CDR3 extends over 19 amino acids. CDR1 is MDHEN, CDR2 SYDVKM, per germline. The CDR3 region is CASSFAGPSASGGTGELFF. CDR3 nucleotide sequence: TGTGCCAGCAGTTTCGCCGGGCCCTCGGCTAGCGGGGGCACCGGGGAGCTGTTTTTT. Looking up the rest from reference TRBV28 and TRBJ2-2 gives the full variable domain: DVKVTQSSRYLVKRTGEKVFLECVQDMDHENMFWYRQDPGLGLRLIYFSYDVKMKEKGDIPEGYSVSREKKERFSLILESASTNQTSMYLCASSFAGPSASGGTGELFFGEGSRLTVL.

This clonotype occurred many times. The chain links TRBV5-4 to TRBJ2-3; no reliable D call. Germline V gene lookup returns CDR1 SGHNT and CDR2 YYREEE (reference sequence). The V end was cut by 0 bases, the J end by 7 bases, with 15 bases between. The CDR3 has 15 amino acids. In DNA, the CDR3 is TGTGCCAGCAGCTTGGCAGCCCCTCCCAAAAATACGCAGTATTTT. It is translated as CASSLAAPPKNTQYF.

This clonotype was counted between two and nine times. J is TRBJ1-5 and V is TRBV3-1, with D possibly TRBD1 on 5 matching bases. Trimming removed 1 base from V and 9 bases from J, with 10 bases in between. This CDR3 has 13 amino acids. Per germline, CDR1 LGHDT and CDR2 YNNKEL (reference sequence). The CDR3: CASSQGSGPPQHF. As DNA, the CDR3 is TGTGCCAGCAGCCAAGGATCAGGGCCGCCCCAGCATTTT.

This clonotype was seen a few times. The chain joins TRBV5-4 to TRBJ2-1; 12 nucleotides agree with TRBD2. Per the germline V gene, CDR1 is SGHNT and CDR2 is YYREEE (reference sequence). The J segment lost 10 bases and the V segment lost 3 bases, leaving 8 bases of the junction unmatched. CDR3 length: 15 residues. The CDR3 region is CASSSGTSGFGEQFF. DNA for the CDR3: TGTGCCAGCAGCTCCGGGACTAGCGGGTTTGGAGAGCAGTTCTTC.

This clonotype was picked up many times. The chain combines TRBV11-2 with TRBJ2-7, with D unclear. Trimming pared 4 bases from V and 0 bases from J, leaving 7 bases between. The CDR3 runs 13 residues. The germline V gene encodes CDR1 SGHAT and CDR2 FQNNGV. CDR3 protein: CASSSSSSYEQYF. The CDR3 DNA is TGTGCCAGCAGCTCCTCCAGCTCCTACGAGCAGTACTTC. Full variable domain (rest looked up from reference TRBV11-2 and TRBJ2-7): EAGVAQSPRYKIIEKRQSVAFWCNPISGHATLYWYQQILGQGPKLLIQFQNNGVVDDSQLPKDRFSAERLKGVDSTLKIQPAKLEDSAVYLCASSSSSSYEQYFGPGTRLTVT.

The chain has TRBV20-1 and TRBJ1-2; 8 nucleotides line up with TRBD1. From germline, CDR1 is DFQATT and CDR2 SNEGSKA (reference sequence). The junction had 13 bases not matched to a gene; V was cut back by 5 bases and J by 5 bases. The CDR3 spans 15 residues. As DNA, the CDR3 is TGCAGTGCTGGGGCCCTCGCGGGACAGGCGTATGGCTACACCTTC. Its protein is CSAGALAGQAYGYTF.

This clonotype was picked up many times. The CDR3 here is CASSYSSAGGWSDTQYF. In DNA form, the CDR3 reads TGTGCCAGCAGTTACTCTTCGGCAGGGGGCTGGTCAGATACGCAGTATTTT. V usage is TRBV6-6 and J usage is TRBJ2-3; 8 bases agree with TRBD1. Germline V CDR1 and CDR2: MNHNY, SVGAGI (reference sequence). With V trimmed by 0 bases and J by 4 bases, 9 bases remained unmatched. The CDR3 covers 17 residues.

The chain combines TRBV6-1 with TRBJ2-1; a weak D match, TRBD1 (6 bases). Germline V lookup: CDR1 MNHNS, CDR2 SASEGT. The CDR3 extends over 14 amino acids. V lost 3 bases, J lost 4 bases, and 10 bases lay in between. DNA for the CDR3: TGTGCCAGCAGTGAGGGCAGGGGATACAATGAGCAGTTCTTC. Its protein product is CASSEGRGYNEQFF.

The chain employs TRBV12-3 or TRBV12-4 and TRBJ2-6; weak D call: TRBD1 (5 bases). V lost 6 bases, J lost 2 bases, and 14 bases lay in between. The CDR3 runs 16 residues. This CDR3 is CASSLNQGTGANVLTF. The CDR3 DNA follows: TGTGCCAGCAGCTTAAATCAGGGAACTGGGGCCAACGTCCTGACTTTC.

This clonotype showed up many times. This sequence joins TRBV7-8 and TRBJ2-7; 10 bases align to TRBD1. Looked up from germline, CDR1 is SGHVS and CDR2 is FQNEAQ. The CDR3 loop spans 15 amino acids. V shed 1 base, J shed 7 bases, and the junction held 7 bases outside the gene matches. The CDR3 reads CASSLGGQGRDEQYF. CDR3 in DNA: TGTGCCAGCAGCTTAGGGGGACAGGGGAGAGATGAGCAGTACTTC.

This clonotype was detected ten times or more. V usage is TRBV7-9 and J usage is TRBJ1-1; a possible D gene is TRBD1 (5 bases). V lost 3 bases and J lost 4, with 6 bases in between. Germline CDR1 SEHNR, CDR2 FQNEAQ (reference sequence). The CDR3 consists of 12 residues. CDR3 residues: CASSFGTTEAFF. In nucleotides, the CDR3 is TGTGCCAGCAGCTTCGGGACCACTGAAGCTTTCTTT. Together with reference TRBV7-9 and TRBJ1-1, the CDR3 gives the full variable domain: DTGVSQNPRHKITKRGQNVTFRCDPISEHNRLYWYRQTLGQGPEFLTYFQNEAQLEKSRLLSDRFSAERPKGSFSTLEIQRTEQGDSAMYLCASSFGTTEAFFGQGTRLTVV.

This clonotype was picked up a small number of times. This chain connects TRBV7-2 to TRBJ2-1; maybe TRBD2 (5 bases). Germline CDR1 is SGHTA and CDR2 is FQGNSA. V dropped 2 bases and J dropped 8 bases, with 10 bases sitting between them. The CDR3 covers 13 residues. The CDR3 here is CASSLPRTHEQFF. CDR3 in DNA: TGTGCCAGCAGCTTACCCCGGACTCATGAGCAGTTCTTC.

This clonotype was detected only a few times. V is TRBV6-5 and J is TRBJ2-7, with D possibly TRBD2 on 5 matching bases. In germline, CDR1 is MNHEY, CDR2 SVGAGI. With 3 bases removed from V and 6 bases from J, the gap between germline ends came to 15 bases. This CDR3 comprises 14 residues. The CDR3 DNA follows: TGTGCCAGCAGTTATGGACGCGGGTCCGGCGAGCAGTACTTC. As protein: CASSYGRGSGEQYF.

At least ten counts were recorded for this clonotype. This chain joins TRBV11-1 and TRBJ2-1, with 7 bases aligning to TRBD2. With 5 bases clipped from V and 0 bases from J, the junction kept 7 bases outside the gene matches. The CDR3 runs to 16 residues. Germline CDR1 and CDR2: SGHAT and FQDESV (reference sequence). In nucleotides, the CDR3 is TGTGCCAGCAGCACTCTCACGGGGGGCTCCTACAATGAGCAGTTCTTC. Residues: CASSTLTGGSYNEQFF. The full variable domain, its missing parts supplied by reference TRBV11-1 and TRBJ2-1, is EAEVAQSPRYKITEKSQAVAFWCDPISGHATLYWYRQILGQGPELLVQFQDESVVDDSQLPKDRFSAERLKGVDSTLKIQPAELGDSAMYLCASSTLTGGSYNEQFFGPGTRLTVL.

This clonotype was detected ten times or more. The V call is TRBV28, the J call TRBJ2-1; maybe TRBD1 (6 bases). Germline V CDR1 and CDR2: MDHEN, SYDVKM. The CDR3 has 14 amino acids. Trimming left V 5 bases short and J 3 bases short, with 11 bases between. The CDR3 DNA is TGTGCCAGCAGTCATAGGACAGACTACAATGAGCAGTTCTTC. Its protein product is CASSHRTDYNEQFF.

The genes are TRBV6-2 or TRBV6-3 and TRBJ2-4, with TRBD1 matching 11 bases. The J call may not be correct, given that the DNA end is closer to TRBJ2-7. The CDR3 covers 15 residues. Germline assignment: CDR1 MNHEY and CDR2 SVGEGT. Written as DNA, the CDR3 is TGTGCCAGCAGAGGGGCCGGGACAGGGGGCTACGAGCAGTACTTC. It encodes CASRGAGTGGYEQYF.

This clonotype was counted many times. The rearrangement links TRBV7-2 to TRBJ1-2; D is uncertain. Germline V gives CDR1 SGHTA, CDR2 FQGNSA. V lost 5 bases and J lost 0, with 10 bases in between. The CDR3 has 14 residues. The CDR3 protein is CASSPRLPNYGYTF. The CDR3 DNA sequence: TGTGCCAGCAGCCCAAGACTACCTAACTATGGCTACACCTTC. The full variable domain, its missing parts supplied by reference TRBV7-2 and TRBJ1-2, is GAGVSQSPSNKVTEKGKDVELRCDPISGHTALYWYRQSLGQGLEFLIYFQGNSAPDKSGLPSDRFSAERTGGSVSTLTIQRTQQEDSAVYLCASSPRLPNYGYTFGSGTRLTVV.

Notes on this clonotype: A much larger clone differs from this one at a single base, so this may be a read error. The V and J genes are TRBV10-3 and TRBJ2-7; D is uncertain. Germline loops: CDR1 ENHRY, CDR2 SYGVKD. Trimming took off 4 bases at V and 3 bases at J, with 16 bases between the two ends. This CDR3 contains 15 residues. This CDR3 reads CAISGRQKGNYEQYF. CDR3 nucleotides: TGTGCCATCAGTGGGCGGCAGAAGGGAAACTACGAGCAGTACTTC.

Points on this clonotype: Mismatch with germline at one junction end may stem from a read error. V is TRBV10-1 and J is TRBJ2-5; perhaps TRBD1 as D (5 bases). Germline loops: CDR1 WNHNN, CDR2 SYGVQD (reference sequence). The CDR3 has 13 residues. The CDR3 sequence is CAGSRQYQETQYF. CDR3 coding DNA: TGCGCCGGCAGTCGACAGTACCAAGAGACCCAGTACTTC.